The source of this T cell receptor beta chain is a study of T-cell memory formation after mild COVID-19. Study-level results: Mainly in CM and EM were contracting CD4+ clones; CD8+ were in EMRA. SARS-CoV-2 specificity of second-wave clones peaking day 37 was unconfirmed. Day 15 to 85 contractors were CD4/CD8 balanced; later expanders leaned CD4+. Cross-reactive memory apparently joined, as some responding clones appeared in pre-infection memory.

TCRdb fed the 5' RACE reads into MiXCR, producing one record per CDR3 protein. This table holds about 470,000 distinct CDR3 sequences, nearly 25% found once. This clonotype occurred a few times. Its antigen is unidentified. Germline trimming cut 5 bases from V and 1 base from J; bases unmatched to any gene: 7. Per the germline V gene, CDR1 is SGHTA and CDR2 is FQGTGA. The CDR3 runs 16 residues. The TCR sequence derives from an adult woman who had mild COVID-19 (a few samples of this study predate the infection). Cell type and time point are not known. The sequencing sample was made of PBMCs or a T cell subset sorted from them (not recorded which). The chain is built from TRBV7-3 and TRBJ2-3; 9 bases fit TRBD1. The CDR3 DNA reads TGTGCCAGCAGCCCCGGACAGGGGTCGGGCACAGATACGCAGTATTTT. Its protein product is CASSPGQGSGTDTQYF.